There are a few counts of the clone carrying this T cell receptor (beta chain). Its antigen is as yet unknown. Time point defined: week 23, last vaccination. The study gave 300 ug of mutant IDH1 20-mer peptide per vaccine dose, with topical imiquimod. The ends were cut back, 4 bases at V and 5 bases at J, with 15 bases in the middle. In germline, CDR1 is SGHRS, CDR2 YFSETQ. The CDR3 sequence is 15 residues long. The sample originates from a study of a mutant IDH1 vaccine in newly diagnosed glioma. Study summary: Patients began vaccination 4-6 weeks after radiotherapy alone, or with temozolomide cycles. Study-level results: Top-clonotype changes in peripheral T cells seemed unrelated to pseudoprogression.

Generated by immunoSEQ multiplex PCR, the TCRdb table keeps only in-frame clones and is missing some. Of roughly 43,000 clones listed, approximately 88% are singletons. The source was PBMCs, collected from a glioma patient whose treatment included an IDH1 peptide vaccine. The TCR sequence derives from a woman between 18 and 29 years old with glioma. Some clones in this sample may be carry-over from other donors' samples. The chain has TRBV5-1 and TRBJ1-4, with D uncertain. In DNA form, the CDR3 reads TGCGCCAGCAGCCCCCGTGGGGTAGGGAATGAAAAACTGTTTTTT. Protein product: CASSPRGVGNEKLFF.